The clone carrying this T cell receptor (beta chain) has a handful of counts. These data belong to a study of blood T cell repertoires in COVID-19. Overall study: The United States, Italy and Spain provided the acute and convalescent COVID-19 samples. PBMCs, B-cell-depleted T cells, or T cells were the source of the cDNA or gDNA that made up the material.

Under the authors' procedure: Reference gene primer amplification yielded estimated nucleated cell counts. TCRdb's table, derived via immunoSEQ multiplex PCR, lists solely in-frame clones and lacks some. V, J and clone size are taken as reported in that table, and D and trimming were inferred from the DNA itself. There are about 160,000 clones in the sample; 77% occur only once, and around 3% lies in the top ten. Sequenced: peripheral blood. The origin of this receptor is a man aged 70-80 years with acute or convalescent COVID-19.

For the CDR3, the DNA is TGCAGCGTTGCAGGGGGTGTAGGAGAGACCCAGTACTTC. As protein: CSVAGGVGETQYF. This rearrangement joins TRBV29-1 to TRBJ2-5; 7 nucleotides agree with TRBD1. V was clipped by 4 bases and J by 4 bases; unmatched bases: 6. This CDR3 is built from 13 residues. Germline V lookup: CDR1 SQVTM, CDR2 ANQGSEA.